Listed here are 21 T cell receptor beta chains from one sample, sequenced in a study of control samples from healthy donors and cancer patients. Profiled with immunoSEQ multiplex PCR; TCRdb holds only in-frame clones, not every one. The sample lists tens of thousands of clones; roughly 86% were seen once. Specimen: blood. The receptors stem from a man in his fifties in good health.

The V call is TRBV15, the J call TRBJ2-1; D is unclear. Trimming pared 0 bases from V and 9 bases from J, leaving 9 bases between. CDR1 and CDR2 from the germline V gene are LNHNV and YYDKDF (reference sequence). The CDR3 sequence is 13 residues long. As DNA, the CDR3 is TGTGCCACCAGCAGAGATCCTGGGGTTGAGCAGTTCTTC. Translating gives CATSRDPGVEQFF.

The CDR3 sequence: CASSLDRSNSPLHF. The CDR3 nucleotides read TGTGCCAGCAGCCTGGACAGGAGCAATTCACCCCTCCACTTT. The chain joins TRBV6-5 to TRBJ1-6, with 7 bases fitting TRBD1. Germline values: CDR1 MNHEY, CDR2 SVGAGI. The V and J ends lost 6 bases and 7 bases, in that order; junction bases with no gene match: 6. The CDR3 extends over 14 amino acids.

V usage is TRBV19 and J usage is TRBJ2-3; the D gene is possibly TRBD1 (6 bases). Germline CDR1 is LNHDA and CDR2 is SQIVND (reference sequence). CDR3 length: 14 residues. Trimming took 3 bases from V and 7 from J, leaving 14 bases between them. CDR3 sequence: CASSIRDKTHTQYF. Written as DNA, the CDR3 is TGTGCCAGTAGTATCCGGGACAAGACACATACGCAGTATTTT. Looking up the rest from reference TRBV19 and TRBJ2-3 gives the full variable domain: DGGITQSPKYLFRKEGQNVTLSCEQNLNHDAMYWYRQDPGQGLRLIYYSQIVNDFQKGDIAEGYSVSREKKESFPLTVTSAQKNPTAFYLCASSIRDKTHTQYFGPGTRLTVL.

This clone was recorded only once. The chain couples TRBV6-5 to TRBJ1-5; the D is unclear. The CDR3 spans 13 residues. CDR1 and CDR2 from the germline V gene are MNHEY and SVGAGI. V dropped 1 base and J dropped 7 bases, with 8 bases sitting between them. The CDR3, as DNA: TGTGCCAGCAGTTACTTTGAGAAGCAGCCCCAGCATTTT. Protein sequence: CASSYFEKQPQHF.

The genes are TRBV4-2 and TRBJ2-1; TRBD2 aligns across 9 bases. The ends lost 0 bases at V and 8 bases at J; junction bases unmatched: 8. The germline V gene encodes CDR1 LGHNA and CDR2 YNFKEQ. The CDR3 length is 16 residues. CDR3 region: CASSQDQASGVDEQFF. For the CDR3, the DNA is TGTGCCAGCAGCCAAGATCAGGCTAGCGGGGTAGATGAGCAGTTCTTC.

CDR3 loop: CASSLAQGALNEKLFF. CDR3 DNA: TGTGCCAGCAGCTTAGCGCAGGGGGCCCTTAATGAAAAACTGTTTTTT. This chain uses TRBV7-2 with TRBJ1-4, with 8 bases fitting TRBD1. CDR1 is SGHTA, CDR2 FQGNSA, per germline. This CDR3 contains 16 residues. V was clipped by 0 bases and J by 4 bases; unmatched bases: 4. Full variable domain (remainder filled in from reference TRBV7-2 and TRBJ1-4): GAGVSQSPSNKVTEKGKDVELRCDPISGHTALYWYRQSLGQGLEFLIYFQGNSAPDKSGLPSDRFSAERTGGSVSTLTIQRTQQEDSAVYLCASSLAQGALNEKLFFGSGTQLSVL.

This rearrangement joins TRBV3-1 (or the pseudogene TRBV3-2) to TRBJ2-1; 7 bases match TRBD2. This CDR3 contains 17 residues. Looked up from germline, CDR1 is LGHDT and CDR2 is YNNKEL (reference sequence). V lost 5 bases to trimming and J lost 0 bases; unmatched junction nucleotides: 10. CDR3 in DNA: TGTGCCAGCAGCATAGCGGGCCGGATTAGCTCCTACAATGAGCAGTTCTTC. Translated: CASSIAGRISSYNEQFF.

The rearrangement links TRBV7-6 to TRBJ1-2, with 8 bases identical to TRBD1. Germline V lookup: CDR1 SGHVS, CDR2 FNYEAQ. CDR3 length equals 13 residues. The J segment lost 8 bases and the V segment lost 5 bases, leaving 7 bases of the junction unmatched. The DNA of the CDR3 is TGTGCCAGCAGCCCAGACAGGGGCCTGGGCTACACCTTC. This sequence encodes CASSPDRGLGYTF.

The chain carries TRBV10-2 and TRBJ2-5, with TRBD2 identical over 11 bases. This CDR3 has 17 residues. The V gene's germline CDR1 is WSHSY and CDR2 SAAADI. V lost 3 bases to trimming and J lost 7 bases; unmatched junction nucleotides: 13. The CDR3 bases are TGCGCCAGCAGTGAAGCTAGCGGGGGGCTCTCTGCTGTGACCCAGTACTTC. Encoded protein: CASSEASGGLSAVTQYF.

CDR3: CATGTGLLNTEAFF. The CDR3 region has the DNA TGTGCCACCGGGACAGGGCTGCTGAACACTGAAGCTTTCTTT. The chain links TRBV24-1 to TRBJ1-1; TRBD1 agrees at 9 bases. The germline V gene has CDR1 KGHDR and CDR2 SFDVKD. Trimming took 9 bases from V and 0 from J; bases not matched to a gene: 4. The CDR3 runs 14 residues.

This chain links TRBV27 with TRBJ1-1, with D hard to call. Germline loops: CDR1 MNHEY, CDR2 SMNVEV (reference sequence). CDR3 length: 16 amino acids. Trimming shortened V by 1 base and J by 0 bases, and 12 bases separated the two germline ends. The CDR3 bases are TGTGCCAGCAGTTTATACCGGACGACGTTGAACACTGAAGCTTTCTTT. Residues: CASSLYRTTLNTEAFF.

This clone was seen a single time. The chain employs TRBV28 and TRBJ2-7; 7 bases agree with TRBD1. Germline lookup yields CDR1 MDHEN and CDR2 SYDVKM. This CDR3 is built from 14 residues. V lost 7 bases and J lost 3; bases outside the gene matches: 9. CDR3 region: CASILRGQSYEQYF. In DNA, the CDR3 is TGTGCCAGCATCCTTAGGGGACAGAGCTACGAGCAGTACTTC.

The chain links TRBV27 to TRBJ1-3; tentatively, D is TRBD1 (5 bases). The germline gives CDR1 MNHEY, CDR2 SMNVEV (reference sequence). Trimming took off 5 bases at V and 5 bases at J, with 10 bases between the two ends. The CDR3 runs 13 residues. CDR3 bases: TGTGCCAGCAGTCCCAGGGAGAGAAACACCATATATTTT. Protein product: CASSPRERNTIYF.

This chain joins TRBV3-1 (or the pseudogene TRBV3-2) and TRBJ1-2; TRBD1 agrees at 8 bases. The CDR3 spans 16 residues. The trim removed 5 bases at V and 2 bases at J, leaving 10 bases unmatched. CDR1 is LGHDT and CDR2 is YNNKEL in the germline V gene (reference sequence). CDR3 loop: CASSERQGTLNYGYTF. DNA for the CDR3: TGTGCCAGCAGCGAGCGACAGGGGACCTTAAACTATGGCTACACCTTC.

This chain uses TRBV9 with TRBJ1-2; possible D gene TRBD1, 5 bases. The CDR3 has 14 amino acids. Germline V gene lookup returns CDR1 SGDLS and CDR2 YYNGEE. V gave up 7 bases and J gave up 6 bases, with 19 bases separating them. CDR3 residues: CASSPGDGGHGYTF. The CDR3 DNA reads as TGTGCCAGCTCCCCCGGGGACGGGGGACATGGCTACACCTTC.

The J gene is TRBJ2-2, the V gene TRBV5-6; 10 bases are shared with TRBD2. The CDR3 contains 16 residues. Germline loops: CDR1 SGHDT, CDR2 YYEEEE. Trimming cost V 3 bases and J 4 bases; bases outside gene matches: 6. CDR3: CASSSGTSVFTGELFF. As DNA, the CDR3 is TGTGCCAGCAGCTCCGGGACTAGCGTTTTCACCGGGGAGCTGTTTTTT.

In nucleotides, the CDR3 is TGCGCCAGCAGCTTGTCGGGCCAGGGGAAGCAGGGCTACACCTTC. Amino acids: CASSLSGQGKQGYTF. The chain employs TRBV5-1 and TRBJ1-2, with D maybe TRBD1 (6 bases). The germline V and J ends were trimmed by 1 base and 8 bases, with 18 bases remaining between them. Germline loops: CDR1 SGHRS, CDR2 YFSETQ. This CDR3 region has 15 residues.

This sequence joins TRBV3-1 (or the pseudogene TRBV3-2) and TRBJ2-7; TRBD1 might be the D (6 bases). This CDR3 contains 12 residues. From germline, CDR1 is LGHDT and CDR2 YNNKEL (reference sequence). V was shortened by 4 bases and J by 6 bases, with 10 bases between the two germline ends. This CDR3 reads CASSLLGGEQYF. CDR3 coding DNA: TGTGCCAGCAGCCTTCTAGGGGGCGAGCAGTACTTC.

V gene TRBV11-2 combines with J gene TRBJ2-1, with 14 bases matching TRBD2. CDR3 length equals 15 residues. Germline V gene sequence: CDR1 SGHAT, CDR2 FQNNGV. V was pared by 5 bases and J by 5 bases, with 2 bases of the junction left unmatched. For the CDR3, the DNA is TGTGCCAGCAGCCGACTAGCGGGGGGGGACAATGAGCAGTTCTTC. Translation gives CASSRLAGGDNEQFF. Looking up the rest from reference TRBV11-2 and TRBJ2-1 gives the full variable domain: EAGVAQSPRYKIIEKRQSVAFWCNPISGHATLYWYQQILGQGPKLLIQFQNNGVVDDSQLPKDRFSAERLKGVDSTLKIQPAKLEDSAVYLCASSRLAGGDNEQFFGPGTRLTVL.

Here the CDR3 DNA reads TGTGCCAGCAGCTTAGGTGGGGGCTCCTACAATGAGCAGTTCTTC. Residues: CASSLGGGSYNEQFF. This sequence joins TRBV7-6 and TRBJ2-1; D possibly uses TRBD1 or TRBD2 (5 bases each). Germline CDR1 and CDR2: SGHVS and FNYEAQ. Trimming took off 1 base at V and 0 bases at J, with 7 bases between the two ends. The CDR3 length is 15 residues.

The V and J genes are TRBV2 and TRBJ2-1; 7 bases are a match to TRBD1. The CDR3 extends over 13 amino acids. V shed 7 bases, J shed 9 bases, and the junction held 9 bases outside the gene matches. Germline CDR1 SNHLY, CDR2 FYNNEI. The CDR3 reads CASTRDSGSEQFF. The CDR3 DNA reads as TGTGCCAGCACCCGGGACAGTGGGTCTGAGCAGTTCTTC.